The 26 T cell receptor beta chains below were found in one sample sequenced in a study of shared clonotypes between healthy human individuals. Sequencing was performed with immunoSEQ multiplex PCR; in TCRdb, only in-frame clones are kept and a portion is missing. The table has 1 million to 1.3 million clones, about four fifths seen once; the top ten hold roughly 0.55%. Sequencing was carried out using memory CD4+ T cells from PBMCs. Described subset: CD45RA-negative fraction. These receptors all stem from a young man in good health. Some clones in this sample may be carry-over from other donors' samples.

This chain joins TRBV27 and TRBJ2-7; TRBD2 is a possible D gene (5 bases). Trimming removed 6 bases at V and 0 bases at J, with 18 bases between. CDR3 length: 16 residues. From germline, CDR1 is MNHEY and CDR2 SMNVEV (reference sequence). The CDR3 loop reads CASRLTGLYGSYEQYF. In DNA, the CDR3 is TGTGCCAGCAGACTAACCGGACTTTACGGCTCCTACGAGCAGTACTTC.

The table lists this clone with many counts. DNA for the CDR3: TGTGCCAGCAGCCCCGCTACAGGGTTAGGTAATCAGCCCCAGCATTTT. Its translation is CASSPATGLGNQPQHF. This chain links TRBV4-2 with TRBJ1-5, with a weak D call TRBD1 (6 bases). The CDR3 has 16 residues. CDR1 and CDR2 (germline): LGHNA, YNFKEQ. V lost 4 bases and J lost 4, with 17 bases in between.

Here the CDR3 reads CASSGHPRGGEQFF. Here the CDR3 DNA reads TGTGCCAGCAGCGGCCACCCCAGGGGAGGTGAGCAGTTCTTC. This chain joins TRBV9 and TRBJ2-1; perhaps D is TRBD1 or TRBD2 (6 bases each). The germline CDR1 and CDR2 sequences are SGDLS and YYNGEE. The length of the CDR3 is 14 residues. Trimming took off 3 bases at V and 9 bases at J, with 16 bases between the two ends.

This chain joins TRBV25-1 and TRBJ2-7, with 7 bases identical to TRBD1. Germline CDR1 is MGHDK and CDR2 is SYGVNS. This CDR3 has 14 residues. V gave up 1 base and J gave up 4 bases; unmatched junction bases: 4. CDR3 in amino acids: CASSELTGIYEQYF. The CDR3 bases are TGTGCCAGCAGTGAATTGACAGGGATTTACGAGCAGTACTTC.

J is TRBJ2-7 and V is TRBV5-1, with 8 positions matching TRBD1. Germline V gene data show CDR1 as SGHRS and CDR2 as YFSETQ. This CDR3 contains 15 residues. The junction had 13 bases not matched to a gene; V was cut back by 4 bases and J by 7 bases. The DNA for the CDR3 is TGCGCCAGCAGCACGCGGACAGGGCCTTCCGGGGAGCAGTACTTC. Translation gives CASSTRTGPSGEQYF.

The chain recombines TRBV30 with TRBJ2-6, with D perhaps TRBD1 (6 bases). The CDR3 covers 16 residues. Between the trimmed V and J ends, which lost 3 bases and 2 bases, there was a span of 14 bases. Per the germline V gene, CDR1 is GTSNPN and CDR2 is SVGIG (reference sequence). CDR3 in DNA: TGTGCCTGGAGAGGCGCAGGGGTCGCTGGGGCCAACGTCCTGACTTTC. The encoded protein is CAWRGAGVAGANVLTF.

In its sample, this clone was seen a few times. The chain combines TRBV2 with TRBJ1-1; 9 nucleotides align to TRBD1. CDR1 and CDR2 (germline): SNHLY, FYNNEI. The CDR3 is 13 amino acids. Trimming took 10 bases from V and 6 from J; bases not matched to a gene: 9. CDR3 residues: CATQRTGASEAFF. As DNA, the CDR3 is TGTGCCACCCAACGGACAGGGGCCTCTGAAGCTTTCTTT.

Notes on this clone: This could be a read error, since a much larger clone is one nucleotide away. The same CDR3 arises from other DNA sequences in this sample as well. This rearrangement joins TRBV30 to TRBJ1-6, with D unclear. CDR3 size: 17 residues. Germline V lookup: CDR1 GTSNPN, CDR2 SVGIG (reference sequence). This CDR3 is CAWTGGSGRTYNSPLHF. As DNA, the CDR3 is TGTGCCTGGACCGGCGGTTCCGGGCGGACCTATAATTCGCCCCTCCACTTT.

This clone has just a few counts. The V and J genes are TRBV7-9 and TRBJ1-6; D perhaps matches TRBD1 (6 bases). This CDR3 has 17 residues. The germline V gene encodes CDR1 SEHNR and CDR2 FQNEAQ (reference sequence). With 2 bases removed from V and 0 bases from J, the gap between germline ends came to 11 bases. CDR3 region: CASSLMQGSSYNSPLHF. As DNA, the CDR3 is TGTGCCAGCAGCTTAATGCAGGGGAGCTCCTATAATTCACCCCTCCACTTT.

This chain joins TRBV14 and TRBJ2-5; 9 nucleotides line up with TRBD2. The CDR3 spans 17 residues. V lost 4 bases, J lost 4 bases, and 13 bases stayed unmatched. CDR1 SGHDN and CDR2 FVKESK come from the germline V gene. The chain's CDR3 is CASSPSDGGRASETQYF. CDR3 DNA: TGTGCCAGCAGCCCCAGTGATGGCGGGAGGGCCTCAGAGACCCAGTACTTC.

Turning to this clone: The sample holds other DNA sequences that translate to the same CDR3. The CDR3 region is CASSENTGELFF. The CDR3 region has the DNA TGCGCCAGCAGTGAGAACACCGGGGAGCTGTTTTTT. The chain links TRBV10-1 to TRBJ2-2; no clear D gene. V shed 2 bases and J shed 2 bases, with 0 bases lying between them. Germline values: CDR1 WNHNN, CDR2 SYGVQD (reference sequence). The CDR3 consists of 12 residues.

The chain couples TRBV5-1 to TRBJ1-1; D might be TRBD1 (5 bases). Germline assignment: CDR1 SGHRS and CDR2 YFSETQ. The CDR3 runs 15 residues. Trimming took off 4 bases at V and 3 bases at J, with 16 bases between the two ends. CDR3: CASSPGGELYTEAFF. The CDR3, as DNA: TGCGCCAGCAGCCCGGGGGGAGAACTATACACTGAAGCTTTCTTT.

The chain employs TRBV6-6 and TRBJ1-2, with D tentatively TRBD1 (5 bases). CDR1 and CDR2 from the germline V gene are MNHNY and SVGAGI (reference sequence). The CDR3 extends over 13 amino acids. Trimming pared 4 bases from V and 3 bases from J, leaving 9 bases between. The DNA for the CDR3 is TGTGCCAGCAGTTCGGGACTGCACTATGGCTACACCTTC. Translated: CASSSGLHYGYTF.

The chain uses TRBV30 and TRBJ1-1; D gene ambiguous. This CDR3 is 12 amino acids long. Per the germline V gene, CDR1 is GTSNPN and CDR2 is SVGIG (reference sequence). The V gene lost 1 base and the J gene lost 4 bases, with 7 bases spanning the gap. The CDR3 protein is CAWSDIGTEAFF. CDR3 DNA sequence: TGTGCCTGGAGTGACATCGGCACTGAAGCTTTCTTT.

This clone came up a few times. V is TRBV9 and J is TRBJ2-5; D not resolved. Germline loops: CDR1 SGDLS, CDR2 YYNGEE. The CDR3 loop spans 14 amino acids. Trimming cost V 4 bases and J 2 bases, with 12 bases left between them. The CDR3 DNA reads TGTGCCAGCAGCCCCGGTTCGTGGCAAGAGACCCAGTACTTC. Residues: CASSPGSWQETQYF. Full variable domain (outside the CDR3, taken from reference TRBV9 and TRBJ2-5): DSGVTQTPKHLITATGQRVTLRCSPRSGDLSVYWYQQSLDQGLQFLIQYYNGEERAKGNILERFSAQQFPDLHSELNLSSLELGDSALYFCASSPGSWQETQYFGPGTRLLVL.

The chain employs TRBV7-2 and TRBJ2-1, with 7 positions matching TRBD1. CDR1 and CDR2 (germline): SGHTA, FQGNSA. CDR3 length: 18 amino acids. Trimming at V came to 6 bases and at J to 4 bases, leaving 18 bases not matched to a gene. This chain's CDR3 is CASRNPATTGSRYNEQFF. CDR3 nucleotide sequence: TGTGCCAGCAGAAACCCGGCCACGACAGGGTCCCGGTACAATGAGCAGTTCTTC.

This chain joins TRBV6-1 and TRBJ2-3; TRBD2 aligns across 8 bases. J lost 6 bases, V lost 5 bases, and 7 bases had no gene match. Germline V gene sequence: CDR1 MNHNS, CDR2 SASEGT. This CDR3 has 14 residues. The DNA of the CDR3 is TGTGCCAGCAGTTCGGGAGGGCCTCCCGATACGCAGTATTTT. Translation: CASSSGGPPDTQYF.

The CDR3 sequence: CASSSSSGAYEQYF. In DNA form, the CDR3 reads TGTGCCAGCAGCTCGAGTAGCGGGGCGTACGAGCAGTACTTC. The chain has TRBV11-1 and TRBJ2-7; TRBD2 matches 8 bases. This CDR3 is 14 amino acids long. J gave up 4 bases and V 4 bases, and 6 bases lay outside the gene matches. Germline V gene lookup returns CDR1 SGHAT and CDR2 FQDESV (reference sequence).

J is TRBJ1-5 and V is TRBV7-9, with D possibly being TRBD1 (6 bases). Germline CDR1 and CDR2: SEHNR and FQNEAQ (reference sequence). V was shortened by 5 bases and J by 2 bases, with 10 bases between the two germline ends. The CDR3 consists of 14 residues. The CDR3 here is CASSTRQGNQPQHF. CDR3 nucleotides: TGTGCCAGCAGCACCAGACAGGGCAATCAGCCCCAGCATTTT. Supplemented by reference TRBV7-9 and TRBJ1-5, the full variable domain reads DTGVSQNPRHKITKRGQNVTFRCDPISEHNRLYWYRQTLGQGPEFLTYFQNEAQLEKSRLLSDRFSAERPKGSFSTLEIQRTEQGDSAMYLCASSTRQGNQPQHFGDGTRLSIL.

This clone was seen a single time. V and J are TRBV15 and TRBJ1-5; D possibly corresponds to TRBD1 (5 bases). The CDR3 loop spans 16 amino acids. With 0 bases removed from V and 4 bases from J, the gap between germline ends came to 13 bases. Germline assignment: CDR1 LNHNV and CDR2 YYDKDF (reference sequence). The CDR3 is CATSRDQFQGNQPQHF. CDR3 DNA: TGTGCCACCAGCAGAGACCAATTCCAGGGAAATCAGCCCCAGCATTTT.

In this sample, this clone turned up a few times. The CDR3 DNA follows: TGTGCCAGCTCACCAGTTAGCGGGAGAAACACCGGGGAGCTGTTTTTT. Amino acid sequence: CASSPVSGRNTGELFF. V is TRBV18 and J is TRBJ2-2; 9 bases are a match to TRBD2. V lost 2 bases and J lost 2; bases outside the gene matches: 3. The CDR3 covers 16 residues. Germline V lookup: CDR1 KGHSH, CDR2 LQKENI.

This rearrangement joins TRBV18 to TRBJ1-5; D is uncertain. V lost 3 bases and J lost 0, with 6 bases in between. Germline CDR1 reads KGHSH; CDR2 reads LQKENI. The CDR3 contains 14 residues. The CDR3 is CASSPIISNQPQHF. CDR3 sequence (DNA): TGTGCCAGCTCACCGATCATTAGCAATCAGCCCCAGCATTTT.

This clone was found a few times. The CDR3 sequence is CAISGSSSIPYGYTF. Here the CDR3 DNA reads TGTGCCATCAGCGGGTCTAGTTCAATCCCTTATGGCTACACCTTC. The V gene is TRBV10-3, the J gene TRBJ1-2; D is unclear. The CDR3 consists of 15 residues. The germline V gene encodes CDR1 ENHRY and CDR2 SYGVKD. Trimming removed 6 bases at V and 5 bases at J, with 19 bases between.

CDR3 sequence reads: CASSGGLRSLPDQYF. The CDR3 coding sequence is TGTGCCAGCAGTGGGGGACTCAGAAGTCTTCCTGATCAGTACTTC. This chain joins TRBV2 and TRBJ2-7, with D tentatively TRBD2 (6 bases). The CDR3 length is 15 residues. CDR1 SNHLY and CDR2 FYNNEI come from the germline V gene. V lost 4 bases to trimming and J lost 10 bases, with 23 bases between them.

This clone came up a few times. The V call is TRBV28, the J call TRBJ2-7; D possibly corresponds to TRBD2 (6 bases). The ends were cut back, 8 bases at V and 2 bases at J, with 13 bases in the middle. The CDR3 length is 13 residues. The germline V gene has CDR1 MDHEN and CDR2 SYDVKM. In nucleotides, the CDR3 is TGTGCCAGCGCGCGACTAGGGGCCTACGAGCAGTACTTC. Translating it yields CASARLGAYEQYF.

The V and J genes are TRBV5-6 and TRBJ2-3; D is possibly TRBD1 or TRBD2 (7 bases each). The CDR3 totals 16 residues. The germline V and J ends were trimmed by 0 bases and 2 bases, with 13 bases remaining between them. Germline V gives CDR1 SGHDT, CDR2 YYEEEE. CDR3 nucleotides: TGTGCCAGCAGCTTGGCGGGGGGACAGTTCACAGATACGCAGTATTTT. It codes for CASSLAGGQFTDTQYF.